The 16 T cell receptor gamma chains presented below share a single source sample, sequenced in a study of γδ T cells in repeated Plasmodium falciparum infection. Vgamma9/Vdelta2+ and Vdelta2-negative gammadelta T cells were flow-sorted from PBMC for bulk sequencing. With CATT, TCRdb re-called clones from the multiplex PCR reads. The table shows 11,000 to 15,000 gamma-chain clones, with around 1.6% occurring only once. Sequencing input: gamma-delta T cells from blood. All receptors derive from a pool of human donors (malaria-infected and uninfected, not separated).

This clone has ten or more counts. The TCRdb record carries a much larger clone's protein, which differs from this DNA's translation at residue 2; a read error is the likely cause, and the protein listed here is the DNA translation. This chain connects TRGV8 to TRGJ1 or TRGJ2. The CDR3 has 11 residues. Germline CDR1 and CDR2: VENAVY and YDSYNSRV. The CDR3 nucleotides read TGTACCACCTGGGCCTTGGTTAAGAAACTCTTT. Its translation: CTTWALVKKLF.

This clone was recorded at least ten times. The protein that TCRdb holds for this DNA derives from a much larger clone and differs from the translated DNA at residue 15, which likely indicates a read error; the protein shown here is translated from the DNA. TRGV3 is the V gene, and the J gene was not called. Germline lookup yields CDR1 VTNTFY and CDR2 YDVSTARD (reference sequence). CDR3 length: 17 residues. CDR3 sequence: CATWDRRGLLGYYKRLF. In DNA form, the CDR3 reads TGTGCCACCTGGGACAGGCGAGGGCTGTTGGGATATTATAAGAGACTCTTT.

This clone has a count of ten or more. A far larger clone is one nucleotide away, so this likely arose from a read error. V usage is TRGV4 and J usage is TRGJ1 or TRGJ2. The J gene, left out of TCRdb, was set here by checking the DNA against germline. The germline V gene has CDR1 EGSTGY and CDR2 YDSYTSSV. The CDR3 sequence is 16 residues long. This CDR3 is CATQGGRNSNYYKKLF. DNA of the CDR3: TGTGCCACCCAGGGTGGGCGAAATTCGAATTATTACAAGAAACTCTTT.

A word on this clone: A far larger clone lies a single base away; this is likely a read error. The J gene is TRGJP, the V gene TRGV9. The J gene was missing in TCRdb and was found by matching the end of the DNA to germline. Germline V CDR1 and CDR2: GITISATS, ISYDGTV (reference sequence). The CDR3 is 17 amino acids. DNA of the CDR3: TGTGCCTTGTGGGTGTATGTCCAAGAGTTAGGCAAAAAAATCAAGGTATTT. This gives the protein CALWVYVQELGKKIKVF.

This clone was counted between two and nine times. TCRdb records a much larger clone's protein for this DNA, with a difference at residue 10 that likely arises from a read error; the protein given is the translation of the DNA. The rearrangement links TRGV4 to TRGJ1 or TRGJ2. TCRdb records no J gene; here it was assigned by comparing the DNA to germline. V lost 0 bases to trimming and J lost 11 bases; unmatched junction nucleotides: 10. The CDR3 has 13 amino acids. Germline CDR1 reads EGSTGY; CDR2 reads YDSYTSSV. CDR3 loop: CATWDGPRYEKLF. The CDR3, as DNA: TGTGCCACCTGGGATGGGCCAAGGTATGAGAAACTCTTT.

With regard to this clone: TCRdb pairs this DNA with a much larger clone's protein that differs at residue 11, likely a read error; the protein shown was translated from the DNA. The chain recombines TRGV9 with TRGJP. TCRdb lists no J gene, so it was determined here by aligning the DNA to germline. There are 18 residues in the CDR3. Looked up from germline, CDR1 is GITISATS and CDR2 is ISYDGTV (reference sequence). The CDR3 is CALWESNPQEFGKKIKVF. CDR3 coding DNA: TGTGCCTTGTGGGAGTCCAACCCTCAAGAGTTTGGCAAAAAAATCAAGGTATTT.

Notes on this clone: The protein TCRdb gives is from a much larger clone and does not agree with this DNA's translation at residue 9, likely a read error; the protein shown here comes from the DNA. This rearrangement joins TRGV9 to TRGJ1 or TRGJ2. The germline V gene has CDR1 GITISATS and CDR2 ISYDGTV (reference sequence). After removal of 1 base from V and 0 bases from J, the junction contained 9 bases not matched to a gene. This CDR3 has 16 amino acids. The CDR3 DNA is TGTGCCTTGTGGGAGGTCCACTACAAGAATTATTATAAGAAACTCTTT. Protein: CALWEVHYKNYYKKLF.

In the case of this clone: The protein that TCRdb holds for this DNA derives from a much larger clone and differs from the translated DNA at residue 10, which likely indicates a read error; the protein shown here is translated from the DNA. The rearrangement uses TRGV9 and TRGJP. The J gene, not given by TCRdb, was assigned here from a germline match of the nucleotide sequence. The length of the CDR3 is 13 residues. Germline CDR1 and CDR2: GITISATS and ISYDGTV (reference sequence). The CDR3 nucleotides are TGTGCCTTCTTAGAGTTGGGCAAAAAAAGCAAGGTATTT. Residues: CAFLELGKKSKVF.

This clone was found many times. The protein TCRdb lists belongs to a much larger clone and differs from this DNA's translation at residue 8, which points to a read error; the protein shown is made from the DNA. The J gene is TRGJ1 or TRGJ2, the V gene TRGV9. Germline CDR1 is GITISATS and CDR2 is ISYDGTV (reference sequence). Unmatched junction bases numbered 13, after V lost 3 bases and J lost 2 bases. This CDR3 is 16 amino acids long. DNA for the CDR3: TGTGCCTTGTGGGAGAAGGAAATCTTCGATTATTATAAGAAACTCTTT. Translation gives CALWEKEIFDYYKKLF.

This clone was picked up a small number of times. This DNA translates differently at residue 8 from the TCRdb protein, which is that of a much larger clone; a read error is likely, and the protein shown is the DNA's own translation. The V gene is TRGV9, the J gene TRGJ1 or TRGJ2. TCRdb records no J gene; here it was assigned by comparing the DNA to germline. The germline gives CDR1 GITISATS, CDR2 ISYDGTV (reference sequence). The J segment lost 10 bases and the V segment lost 0 bases, leaving 9 bases of the junction unmatched. The CDR3 has 13 amino acids. Here the CDR3 reads CALWEVPTRKKLF. The CDR3 nucleotides read TGTGCCTTGTGGGAGGTGCCTACAAGGAAGAAACTCTTT.

Remarks on this clone: TCRdb's protein, taken from a much larger clone, differs from this DNA's translation at residue 4, likely owing to a read error; the protein displayed comes from the DNA. V is TRGV2 and J is TRGJ1 or TRGJ2. Because TCRdb records no J gene, it was assigned here through a match of the DNA to germline. CDR1 and CDR2 from the germline V gene are EGSNGY and YDSYNSKV. This CDR3 has 13 amino acids. CDR3 sequence: CATRDVISYKKLF. The CDR3, as DNA: TGTGCCACCCGGGACGTAATTTCTTATAAGAAACTCTTT.

This clone has ten or more counts. A far larger clone is only one base removed, so a read error is likely. Other DNA sequences in the same sample also yield this CDR3. CDR3 coding DNA: TGTGCCTTGTGGGAGGTGCAAAATTATTATAAGAAGCTCTTT. This translates into CALWEVQNYYKKLF. The V gene is TRGV9, but the J gene lacks a call. Germline V gene lookup returns CDR1 GITISATS and CDR2 ISYDGTV (reference sequence). The CDR3 totals 14 residues.

This clone was observed a handful of times. TCRdb has a much larger clone's protein, which differs at residue 8 from the translation of this DNA, likely because of a read error; what is shown is the protein translated from the DNA. The gene calls are TRGV9 and TRGJ1 or TRGJ2. V lost 4 bases and J lost 12; bases outside the gene matches: 9. There are 11 residues in the CDR3. CDR1 and CDR2 (germline): GITISATS, ISYDGTV (reference sequence). CDR3 sequence (DNA): TGTGCCTTGTGGGAACCACCTATGAAACTCTTT. It codes for CALWEPPMKLF.

This clone was observed at least ten times. A read error may be the cause here, since a much bigger clone is one base away. Other DNA sequences in this sample translate to the same CDR3. This rearrangement joins TRGV3 to TRGJ1 or TRGJ2. The J gene, missing from TCRdb, was assigned here through DNA to germline matching. The CDR3 is made up of 12 amino acids. The germline CDR1 and CDR2 sequences are VTNTFY and YDVSTARD (reference sequence). The CDR3 sequence is CATWGLYYKKLF. CDR3 DNA: TGCGCCACCTGGGGCCTATATTATAAGAAACTCTTT.

A few counts support this clone. TCRdb's entry gives the protein of a much larger clone, which mismatches this DNA's translation at residue 5, likely from a read error; the protein reported here is translated from the DNA. The J gene is TRGJP, the V gene TRGV9. The J gene is not listed in TCRdb, so it was assigned here from a DNA match to germline. The CDR3 is made up of 21 amino acids. The germline CDR1 and CDR2 sequences are GITISATS and ISYDGTV (reference sequence). V lost 5 bases and J lost 3; bases outside the gene matches: 19. The CDR3 DNA is TGTGCCTTGTGGGGGCCGGCACCGGAGGCGATGCAAGAGTTGGGCAAAAAAATCAAGGTATTT. It is translated as CALWGPAPEAMQELGKKIKVF.

This clone was detected ten times or more. The protein TCRdb gives is from a much larger clone and does not agree with this DNA's translation at residue 3, likely a read error; the protein shown here comes from the DNA. The chain employs TRGV3 and TRGJ1 or TRGJ2. This CDR3 comprises 13 residues. Germline V lookup: CDR1 VTNTFY, CDR2 YDVSTARD (reference sequence). The CDR3 protein is CASWDRNYYKKLF. Here the CDR3 DNA reads TGTGCCTCCTGGGACCGGAATTATTATAAGAAACTCTTT.